This note documents a single T cell receptor (beta chain) sequence. Its antigen is currently unknown. This entry belongs to a study of T cell responses to AZD1222 COVID-19 vaccine. Regarding the study as a whole: None of the repertoires were sampled until the peak T cell response had passed. It was only 6 or 7 AZD1222 recipients who were seropositive at baseline. After two AZD1222 doses, spike-specific TCR breadth and depth rose versus day 0. Spike-spanning, vaccine-associated CD4 TCRs were dominant at 160-218 and 743-854.

The data were produced by immunoSEQ multiplex PCR, yet TCRdb's version contains in-frame clones alone and is incomplete. The sample consists of approximately 220,000 clones, approximately 94% of them appearing once. This receptor was identified in an adult in good health. The sequencing used peripheral blood, collected on day 0 of MenACWY control vaccination.

Written as DNA, the CDR3 is TGTGCCTGGAGCCCTCTCACTGGAAAACTGTTTTTT. Translating it yields CAWSPLTGKLFF. V gene TRBV30 combines with J gene TRBJ1-4; unclear D gene. This CDR3 has 12 residues. Trimming removed 3 bases at V and 10 bases at J, with 12 bases between. Per germline, CDR1 GTSNPN and CDR2 SVGIG (reference sequence).